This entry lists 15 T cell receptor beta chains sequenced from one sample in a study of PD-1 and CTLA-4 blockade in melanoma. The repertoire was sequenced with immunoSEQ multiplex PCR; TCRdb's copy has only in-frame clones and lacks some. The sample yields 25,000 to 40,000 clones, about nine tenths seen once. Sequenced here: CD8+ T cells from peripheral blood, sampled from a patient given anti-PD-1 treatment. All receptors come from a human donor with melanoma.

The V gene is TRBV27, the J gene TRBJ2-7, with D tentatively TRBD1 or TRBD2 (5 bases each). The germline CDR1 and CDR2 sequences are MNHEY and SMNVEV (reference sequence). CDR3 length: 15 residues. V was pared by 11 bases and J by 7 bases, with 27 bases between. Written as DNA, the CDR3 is TGTGCCGCCCGGGGAAACAGGAATCCGCCGGGAGAGCAGTACTTC. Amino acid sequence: CAARGNRNPPGEQYF.

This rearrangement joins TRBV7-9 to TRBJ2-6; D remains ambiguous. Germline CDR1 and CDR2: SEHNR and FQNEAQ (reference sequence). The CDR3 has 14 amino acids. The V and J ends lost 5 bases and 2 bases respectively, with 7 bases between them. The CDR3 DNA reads TGTGCCAGCAGCCGACCTGCTGGGGCCAACGTCCTGACTTTC. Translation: CASSRPAGANVLTF. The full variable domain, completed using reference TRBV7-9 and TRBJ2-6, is DTGVSQNPRHKITKRGQNVTFRCDPISEHNRLYWYRQTLGQGPEFLTYFQNEAQLEKSRLLSDRFSAERPKGSFSTLEIQRTEQGDSAMYLCASSRPAGANVLTFGAGSRLTVL.

This CDR3 is CASSSGDRAGANVLTF. CDR3 bases: TGCGCCAGCAGCTCAGGAGACAGGGCTGGGGCCAACGTCCTGACTTTC. The V gene is TRBV4-3, the J gene TRBJ2-6; 7 bases are a match to TRBD1. Germline CDR1 is LGHNA and CDR2 is YSLEER. The CDR3 consists of 16 residues. The trim removed 5 bases at V and 2 bases at J, leaving 6 bases unmatched.

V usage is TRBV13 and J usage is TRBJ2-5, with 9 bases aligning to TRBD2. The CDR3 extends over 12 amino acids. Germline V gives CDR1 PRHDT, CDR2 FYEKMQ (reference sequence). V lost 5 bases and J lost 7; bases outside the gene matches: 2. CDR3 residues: CASSPRGGTQYF. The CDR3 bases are TGTGCCAGCAGCCCGCGGGGGGGGACCCAGTACTTC.

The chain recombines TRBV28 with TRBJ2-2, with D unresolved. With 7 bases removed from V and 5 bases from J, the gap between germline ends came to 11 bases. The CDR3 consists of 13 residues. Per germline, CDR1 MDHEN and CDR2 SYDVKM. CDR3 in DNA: TGTGCCAGCACCTTTTACCCTACCGGGGAGCTGTTTTTT. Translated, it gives CASTFYPTGELFF.

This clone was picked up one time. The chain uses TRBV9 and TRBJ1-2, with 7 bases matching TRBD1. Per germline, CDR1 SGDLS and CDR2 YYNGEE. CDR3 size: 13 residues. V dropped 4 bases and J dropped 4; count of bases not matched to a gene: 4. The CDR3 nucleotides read TGTGCCAGCAGCCAGGGGGAGTTCTATGGCTACACCTTC. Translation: CASSQGEFYGYTF.

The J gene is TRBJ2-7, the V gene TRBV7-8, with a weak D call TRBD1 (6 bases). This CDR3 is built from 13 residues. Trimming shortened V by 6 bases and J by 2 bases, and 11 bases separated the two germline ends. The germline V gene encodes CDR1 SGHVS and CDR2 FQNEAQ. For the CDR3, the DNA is TGTGCCAGCAGTTCAGGGGAGACCTACGAGCAGTACTTC. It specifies CASSSGETYEQYF.

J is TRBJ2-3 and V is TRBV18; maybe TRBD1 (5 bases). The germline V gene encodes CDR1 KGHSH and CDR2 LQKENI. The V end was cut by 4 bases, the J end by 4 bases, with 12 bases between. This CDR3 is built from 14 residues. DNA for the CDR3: TGTGCCAGCTCACACAGGACCCAAGCAGATACGCAGTATTTT. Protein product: CASSHRTQADTQYF.

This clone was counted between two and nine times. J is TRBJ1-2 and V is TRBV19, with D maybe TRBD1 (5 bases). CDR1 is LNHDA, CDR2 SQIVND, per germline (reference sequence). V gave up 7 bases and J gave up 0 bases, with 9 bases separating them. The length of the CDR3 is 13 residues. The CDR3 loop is CASTGAANYGYTF. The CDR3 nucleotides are TGTGCCAGTACCGGGGCAGCTAACTATGGCTACACCTTC.

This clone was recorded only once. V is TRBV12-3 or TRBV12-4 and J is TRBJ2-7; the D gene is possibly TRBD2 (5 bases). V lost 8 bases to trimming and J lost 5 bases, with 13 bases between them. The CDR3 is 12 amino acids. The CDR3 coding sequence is TGTGCCAGCCGCACTAGTTGGGACGAGCAGTACTTC. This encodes CASRTSWDEQYF.

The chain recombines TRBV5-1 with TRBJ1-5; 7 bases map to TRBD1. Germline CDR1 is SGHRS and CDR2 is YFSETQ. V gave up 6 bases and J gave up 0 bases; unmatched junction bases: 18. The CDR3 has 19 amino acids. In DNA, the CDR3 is TGCGCCAGCAACGATGGGGACAGATCAAACCCCTCTAGCAATCAGCCCCAGCATTTT. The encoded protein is CASNDGDRSNPSSNQPQHF.

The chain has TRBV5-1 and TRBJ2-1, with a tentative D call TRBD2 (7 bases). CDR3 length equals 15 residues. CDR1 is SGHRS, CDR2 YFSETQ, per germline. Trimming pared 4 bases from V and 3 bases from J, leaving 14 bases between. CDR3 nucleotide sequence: TGCGCCAGCAGCCTCAGAGGGGGGGACTACAATGAGCAGTTCTTC. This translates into CASSLRGGDYNEQFF.

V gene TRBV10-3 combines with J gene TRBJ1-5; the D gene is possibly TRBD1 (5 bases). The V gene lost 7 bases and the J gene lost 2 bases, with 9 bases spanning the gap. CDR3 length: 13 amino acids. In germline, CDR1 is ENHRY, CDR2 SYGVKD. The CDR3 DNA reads TGTGCCATCAAAGGGGACGGCAATCAGCCCCAGCATTTT. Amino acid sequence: CAIKGDGNQPQHF.

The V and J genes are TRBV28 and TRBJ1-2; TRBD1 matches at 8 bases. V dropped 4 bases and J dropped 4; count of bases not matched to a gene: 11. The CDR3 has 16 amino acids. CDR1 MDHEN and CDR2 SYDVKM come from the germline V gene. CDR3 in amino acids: CASSYETGVRSYGYTF. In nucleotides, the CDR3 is TGTGCCAGCAGTTATGAGACAGGGGTAAGAAGCTATGGCTACACCTTC.

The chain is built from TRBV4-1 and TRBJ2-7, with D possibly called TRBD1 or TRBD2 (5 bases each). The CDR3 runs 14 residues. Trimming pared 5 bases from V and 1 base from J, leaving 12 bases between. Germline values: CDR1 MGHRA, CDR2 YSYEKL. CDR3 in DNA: TGCGCCAGCAGCTACCGGGACGGATCCTACGAGCAGTACTTC. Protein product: CASSYRDGSYEQYF.